Presented here are 18 T cell receptor beta chains from one specimen sequenced in a study of blood T cell repertoires in COVID-19. Profiling relied on immunoSEQ multiplex PCR, and the TCRdb table lists in-frame clones only, not all of them. Among around 130,000 clones listed, 70% to 90% were seen once. The sequenced sample consisted of peripheral blood. Receptors were obtained from a woman aged 50 to 60 who had recovered from COVID-19.

This clone was seen just once. The chain couples TRBV7-8 to TRBJ2-3; 7 bases agree with TRBD2. Germline V gene data show CDR1 as SGHVS and CDR2 as FQNEAQ. The trim removed 3 bases at V and 0 bases at J, leaving 9 bases unmatched. The CDR3 spans 17 residues. This CDR3 reads CASSLVTSPTSTDTQYF. The DNA of the CDR3 is TGTGCCAGCAGCTTGGTGACTAGCCCAACTAGCACAGATACGCAGTATTTT.

A single count supports this clone. This chain joins TRBV5-6 and TRBJ2-3, with 7 bases matching TRBD1. Germline CDR1 and CDR2: SGHDT and YYEEEE. The CDR3 loop spans 11 amino acids. With 3 bases clipped from V and 11 bases from J, the junction kept 3 bases outside the gene matches. The CDR3 protein is CASSSTGLQYF. The CDR3 DNA follows: TGTGCCAGCAGCTCGACAGGGCTGCAGTATTTT.

The rearrangement uses TRBV27 and TRBJ2-7; D call uncertain. CDR3 length: 15 amino acids. V shed 0 bases and J shed 2 bases, with 11 bases lying between them. Germline V lookup: CDR1 MNHEY, CDR2 SMNVEV (reference sequence). The DNA of the CDR3 is TGTGCCAGCAGTTTATCCCCCGCCCTAACCTACGAGCAGTACTTC. Its translation: CASSLSPALTYEQYF.

The V and J genes are TRBV2 and TRBJ2-1; TRBD2 agrees at 12 bases. Germline V CDR1 and CDR2: SNHLY, FYNNEI. CDR3 length: 16 amino acids. The ends lost 6 bases at V and 5 bases at J; junction bases unmatched: 8. The CDR3 loop reads CASSLLLAGGHNEQFF. In DNA, the CDR3 is TGTGCCAGCAGCCTCCTCCTAGCGGGAGGGCACAATGAGCAGTTCTTC.

The V and J genes are TRBV6-5 and TRBJ2-7; 8 nucleotides align to TRBD1. Per germline, CDR1 MNHEY and CDR2 SVGAGI. There are 15 residues in the CDR3. The V and J ends lost 10 bases and 7 bases, in that order; junction bases with no gene match: 18. For the CDR3, the DNA is TGTGCCACCCTACAACCCAGGGGGCGTCAGTCGGAGCAGTACTTC. It codes for CATLQPRGRQSEQYF.

The J gene is TRBJ2-7, the V gene TRBV7-2; 7 bases line up with TRBD2. The CDR3 is 15 amino acids. V lost 4 bases and J lost 2; bases outside the gene matches: 8. CDR1 SGHTA and CDR2 FQGNSA come from the germline V gene. The CDR3 loop is CASSSTGTTTYEQYF. In nucleotides, the CDR3 is TGTGCCAGCAGCTCGACCGGGACTACAACCTACGAGCAGTACTTC.

This chain uses TRBV11-2 with TRBJ1-6; the match to TRBD1 covers 7 bases. The germline V gene encodes CDR1 SGHAT and CDR2 FQNNGV. This CDR3 has 16 amino acids. Trimming at V came to 0 bases and at J to 3 bases, leaving 2 bases not matched to a gene. The CDR3, as DNA: TGTGCCAGCAGCTTAGACAGGGGGGACTATAATTCACCCCTCCACTTT. This translates into CASSLDRGDYNSPLHF.

This clone was recorded once. The chain has TRBV5-1 and TRBJ2-2; D is perhaps TRBD1 (6 bases). Per germline, CDR1 SGHRS and CDR2 YFSETQ. V lost 6 bases and J 5 bases, leaving 11 bases between the germline ends. The CDR3 totals 13 residues. The DNA for the CDR3 is TGCGCCAGCAACAACAGGGAAACCGGGGAGCTGTTTTTT. Protein product: CASNNRETGELFF. The whole variable domain, filled in from reference TRBV5-1 and TRBJ2-2, reads KAGVTQTPRYLIKTRGQQVTLSCSPISGHRSVSWYQQTPGQGLQFLFEYFSETQRNKGNFPGRFSGRQFSNSRSEMNVSTLELGDSALYLCASNNRETGELFFGEGSRLTVL.

The chain uses TRBV20-1 and TRBJ2-1; 11 bases align to TRBD2. The CDR3 is made up of 15 amino acids. V lost 3 bases, J lost 10 bases, and 11 bases stayed unmatched. CDR1 is DFQATT, CDR2 SNEGSKA, per germline (reference sequence). This chain's CDR3 is CSASHSGRAGGEQFF. The DNA of the CDR3 is TGCAGTGCTAGTCATAGCGGGAGGGCCGGGGGAGAGCAGTTCTTC.

V gene TRBV5-1 combines with J gene TRBJ1-1; D not resolved. This CDR3 is built from 14 residues. With 0 bases removed from V and 1 base from J, the gap between germline ends came to 7 bases. The germline V gene encodes CDR1 SGHRS and CDR2 YFSETQ. Written as DNA, the CDR3 is TGCGCCAGCAGCTTGGATGCAGGGAACACTGAAGCTTTCTTT. Translation gives CASSLDAGNTEAFF.

The chain joins TRBV6-5 to TRBJ2-1; TRBD2 matches at 8 bases. Germline-derived CDR1 and CDR2 are MNHEY and SVGAGI. The CDR3 runs 15 residues. Trimming removed 9 bases from V and 5 bases from J; junction bases left unmatched: 12. The CDR3 loop is CASSFTGGFDNEQFF. In DNA form, the CDR3 reads TGTGCCAGTTCTTTCACGGGGGGGTTTGACAATGAGCAGTTCTTC.

This chain connects TRBV7-9 to TRBJ2-1; D not resolved. This CDR3 is 12 amino acids long. Germline assignment: CDR1 SEHNR and CDR2 FQNEAQ (reference sequence). Deletions cut 1 base from V and 7 bases from J, with 5 bases between. This CDR3 reads CASSLVLNEQFF. The CDR3 DNA reads as TGTGCCAGCAGCTTAGTCTTGAATGAGCAGTTCTTC.

This chain uses TRBV11-2 with TRBJ1-1, with 7 bases aligning to TRBD1. Germline CDR1 reads SGHAT; CDR2 reads FQNNGV. The CDR3 consists of 12 residues. V gave up 3 bases and J gave up 7 bases; unmatched junction bases: 2. The DNA for the CDR3 is TGTGCCAGCAGCTTCTACAGGGGTGAAGCTTTCTTT. Encoded protein: CASSFYRGEAFF.

CDR3 loop: CASSTGPGLAGGDPWKGDTQYF. DNA for the CDR3: TGCGCCAGCAGCACCGGACCGGGACTAGCGGGGGGGGACCCTTGGAAGGGAGATACGCAGTATTTT. This chain connects TRBV5-1 to TRBJ2-3; 16 bases are a match to TRBD2. Germline lookup yields CDR1 SGHRS and CDR2 YFSETQ. V lost 4 bases to trimming and J lost 5 bases; unmatched junction nucleotides: 22. The CDR3 runs 22 residues.

The rearrangement uses TRBV7-9 and TRBJ1-2, with a weak D call TRBD1 (5 bases). The CDR3 contains 14 residues. V was shortened by 3 bases and J by 3 bases, with 11 bases between the two germline ends. Germline CDR1 SEHNR, CDR2 FQNEAQ (reference sequence). CDR3 sequence: CASSFRQNDYGYTF. DNA for the CDR3: TGTGCCAGCAGCTTCAGACAGAATGACTATGGCTACACCTTC.

The chain links TRBV5-5 to TRBJ2-3, with 10 bases lining up with TRBD1. The V segment lost 2 bases and the J segment 3 bases; nucleotides outside the gene matches: 3. This CDR3 is 15 amino acids long. Germline CDR1 is SGHKS and CDR2 is YYEKEE (reference sequence). DNA for the CDR3: TGTGCCAGCAGCTTCTGGGACAGGGGAACAGATACGCAGTATTTT. Translating it yields CASSFWDRGTDTQYF.

The rearrangement links TRBV6-5 to TRBJ1-1; the D gene is possibly TRBD1 (6 bases). V dropped 6 bases and J dropped 5 bases, with 16 bases sitting between them. The CDR3 is 14 residues long. Germline V gene sequence: CDR1 MNHEY, CDR2 SVGAGI. CDR3 region: CASRDEGRGTEAFF. CDR3 bases: TGTGCCAGCAGGGACGAGGGGAGGGGGACTGAAGCTTTCTTT.

The CDR3 coding sequence is TGTGCCAGCAGCTTGGGACCAGGGGTAGAAGAGACCCAGTACTTC. Translating gives CASSLGPGVEETQYF. V gene TRBV5-4 combines with J gene TRBJ2-5; D is possibly TRBD1 (6 bases). Trimming removed 0 bases from V and 3 bases from J, with 12 bases in between. The CDR3 has 15 amino acids. Germline CDR1 SGHNT, CDR2 YYREEE (reference sequence).